A selection of T cell receptor beta chains follows, all from one sample in a study of CD8 T cells in ankylosing spondylitis. Each CDR3 protein gets one entry after TCRdb re-called the 5' RACE reads with MiXCR. Of around 770,000 distinct CDR3 sequences in the sample, about 10% were seen once. Specimen: blood, either unsorted or a sorted T cell fraction (not recorded which). The receptors derive from a male donor with ankylosing spondylitis. Both conserved end residues are part of each CDR3. A D gene is named only where the DNA matches it firmly. Clone size appears in some rows only: once, few, many, or a class for an expanded clone.

j_call d_call v_call clone_size cdr3_nt cdr3_aa
TRBJ2-1 TRBD2 TRBV4-2 many TGTGCCAGCAGCCAAGAAGGGGCGGGAGGGAGCGATGAGCAGTTCTTC CASSQEGAGGSDEQFF
TRBJ1-1 TRBD1 TRBV7-9 NA TGTGCCAGCAGCACCGGACAGGGGATCACTGAAGCTTTCTTT CASSTGQGITEAFF
TRBJ2-3 TRBD2 TRBV4-1 NA TGCGCCAGCAGCCAAGATCCTAGCGGGGATACGCAGTATTTT CASSQDPSGDTQYF
TRBJ1-2 NA TRBV6-1 NA TGTGCCAGCAGTCCCCGGGGGGGAGGAAACTATGGCTACACCTTC CASSPRGGGNYGYTF
TRBJ2-3 NA TRBV10-3 many TGTGCCGTAGGACCGACTACTACAGATACGCAGTATTTT CAVGPTTTDTQYF
TRBJ2-1 NA TRBV7-9 NA TGTGCCAGCAGCTTAACTACGGCTGACAATGAGCAGTTCTTC CASSLTTADNEQFF
TRBJ1-4 TRBD1 TRBV4-3 few TGCGCCAGCAGCCAAGTGTGGGACAGGGTTGAAAAACTGTTTTTT CASSQVWDRVEKLFF
TRBJ2-5 TRBD2 TRBV3-1 few TGTGCCAGCAGCCAAGATCCCCTAGCGGGAGTGGGGAAGACCCAGTACTTC CASSQDPLAGVGKTQYF
TRBJ1-4 TRBD1 TRBV10-3 few TGTGCCATCAGTGAGACAGGGGCTAATGAAAAACTGTTTTTT CAISETGANEKLFF
TRBJ2-6 NA TRBV12-3/TRBV12-4 NA TGTGCCAGCAGTCCCAACCTTGGCGGGGCCAACGTCCTGACTTTC CASSPNLGGANVLTF
TRBJ2-7 NA TRBV6-6 NA TGTGCCAGCAGTTATTTGGCCTTATACGAGCAGTACTTC CASSYLALYEQYF
TRBJ1-5 NA TRBV4-3 many TGCGCCAGCAGCCAAGAGATCGGGACCCATCAGCCCCAGCATTTT CASSQEIGTHQPQHF
TRBJ2-7 TRBD2 TRBV7-2 NA TGTGCCAGCAGCCCGGGCACTAGCGGTAGGCAGTACTTC CASSPGTSGRQYF
TRBJ2-3 TRBD2 TRBV20-1 many TGCAGTGCTACAGGACTAGCGGGTACTACAGATACGCAGTATTTT CSATGLAGTTDTQYF
TRBJ2-1 TRBD1 TRBV5-1 NA TGCGCCAGCAGCCCTGGGACAGGGAGTGAGCAGTTCTTC CASSPGTGSEQFF
TRBJ2-3 NA TRBV6-5 few TGTGCCAGCAGTTACCCTAGCGTCAGGGGTACAGATACGCAGTATTTT CASSYPSVRGTDTQYF
TRBJ2-3 TRBD2 TRBV20-1 many TGCAGCGCAATAGCGGGAGGGAGCACAGATACGCAGTATTTT CSAIAGGSTDTQYF
TRBJ2-1 TRBD1 TRBV5-5 many TGTGCCAGCAGCTCTCAGGGGGCCAGTGAGCAGTTCTTC CASSSQGASEQFF
TRBJ2-5 TRBD2 TRBV20-1 NA TGCAGTGCTAGAGATCGGACTAGCGGGATAGAGACCCAGTACTTC CSARDRTSGIETQYF
TRBJ1-1 NA TRBV28 NA TGTGCCAGCAGTCTCACGGGACACCCTGAAGCTTTCTTT CASSLTGHPEAFF
TRBJ2-3 NA TRBV15 NA TGTGCCACCAGCAGAGAAGGAGTTCGGAGGGAAGGGCAGTATTTT CATSREGVRREGQYF
TRBJ2-7 NA TRBV6-5 few TGTGCCAGCAGTTACTCTATATTAGGGGCCTACGAGCAGTACTTC CASSYSILGAYEQYF
TRBJ2-1 NA TRBV20-1 many TGCAGTGCTACCCCCGGGGCAGTAGGTGAGCAGTTCTTC CSATPGAVGEQFF
TRBJ2-7 TRBD2 TRBV6-1 few TGTGCCAGCACTAGGACTAGCGGGAGTTTGGGCGAGCAGTACTTC CASTRTSGSLGEQYF
TRBJ2-5 TRBD1 TRBV20-1 NA TGCAGCAGCTATATGCCGGGACAGGGAGAAGAGACCCAGTACTTC CSSYMPGQGEETQYF
TRBJ2-7 NA TRBV5-5 few TGTGCCAGCAGCTTGGGGGGCAGTTCCCTCTACGAGCAGTACTTC CASSLGGSSLYEQYF
TRBJ2-1 TRBD2 TRBV28 few TGTGCCAGCAGCTCCTCTAGCGGGAGCTTGAGCAATGAGCAGTTCTTC CASSSSSGSLSNEQFF
TRBJ2-3 NA TRBV4-2 few TGTGCCAGCAGCCAACCTACGACCTACACAGATACGCAGTATTTT CASSQPTTYTDTQYF
TRBJ2-1 TRBD2 TRBV20-1 NA TGCAGTGCTAGAGATCGGGAGGCCAGCTCCTACAATGAGCAGTTCTTC CSARDREASSYNEQFF
TRBJ1-3 NA TRBV9 NA TGTGCCAGCAGCGCCCGCCCTGGGGGGGATCGAAACACCATATATTTT CASSARPGGDRNTIYF
TRBJ2-6 NA TRBV20-1 few TGCAGTGCTCCTCACTACTCTGGGGCCAACGTCCTGACTTTC CSAPHYSGANVLTF
TRBJ2-7 TRBD1 TRBV29-1 many TGCAGCGTTGAGGAGGGACAGGGATACGAGCAGTACTTC CSVEEGQGYEQYF
TRBJ2-5 NA TRBV11-3 NA TGTGCCAGCAGCCGGAGTAAGGGTTATGAGACCCAGTACTTC CASSRSKGYETQYF
TRBJ2-7 TRBD1 TRBV7-2 NA TGTGCCAGCAGCTTAGGGGCCGGTGGGACAGGGGGGGGTGAGCAGTACTTC CASSLGAGGTGGGEQYF
TRBJ2-3 TRBD1 TRBV6-2/TRBV6-3 NA TGTGCCAGCAGTCGAACAGGGGTTAGCACAGATACGCAGTATTTT CASSRTGVSTDTQYF
TRBJ1-6 NA TRBV12-5 NA TGTGCTAGTGCGTGGACAGATAATTCACCCCTCCACTTT CASAWTDNSPLHF
TRBJ2-3 NA TRBV10-3 few TGTGCCATCAGCGGGTCCCCTGGGGATACGCAGTATTTT CAISGSPGDTQYF
TRBJ2-7 NA TRBV6-5 few TGTGCCAGCAGTTACGACAGGCAATCCTACGAGCAGTACTTC CASSYDRQSYEQYF
TRBJ2-5 NA TRBV4-3 few TGCGCCAGCAGCCAAGACCGGAAAGAGACCCAGTACTTC CASSQDRKETQYF
TRBJ2-7 NA TRBV7-2 NA TGTGCCAGCAGCCTATATGGGGACGAGCAGTACTTC CASSLYGDEQYF
TRBJ1-1 TRBD1 TRBV29-1 many TGCAGCGTGGACAGGCCCCGTCTGAACACTGAAGCTTTCTTT CSVDRPRLNTEAFF
TRBJ2-3 NA TRBV20-1 few TGCAGTGCTACGAAGAGCGATACGCAGTATTTT CSATKSDTQYF
TRBJ1-1 NA TRBV9 NA TGTGCCAGCAGCGTAGGCGCAGGGCAGGACACTGAAGCTTTCTTT CASSVGAGQDTEAFF
TRBJ1-3 NA TRBV12-3/TRBV12-4 many TGTGCCAGCAAGACCATGGTCTTCTCTGGAAACACCATATATTTT CASKTMVFSGNTIYF
TRBJ2-2 NA TRBV12-3/TRBV12-4 few TGTGCCAGCAGTTACTCATCGGCCGGGGAGCTGTTTTTT CASSYSSAGELFF